Described below is a single TCR beta chain sequence and its context. The entry originates in a study of blood T cell repertoires in COVID-19. Turning to the study itself: PBMCs, B-cell-depleted T cells, or T cells were the source of the cDNA or gDNA that made up the material.

Produced via immunoSEQ multiplex PCR; TCRdb's table is partial and in-frame only. The repertoire holds more than 300,000 clones, with around 90% as singletons. Germline V gene lookup returns CDR1 SGHTS and CDR2 YDEGEE. This CDR3 region has 17 residues. The germline V and J ends were trimmed by 0 bases and 5 bases, with 19 bases remaining between them. Participant age was about 18 to 89 years, and participants resided in fewer than 30 US areas. Cohorts were determined from participant-reported clinical history. Two negative PCRs, clearance, or symptom resolution were required of recovered Cohort 3 donors.

This sequence joins TRBV5-8 and TRBJ2-3; possibly TRBD2 for D (6 bases). This receptor was obtained from a woman under 30 who had recovered from COVID-19. The material sequenced was PBMCs or T cells enriched from blood (not recorded which). CDR3 region: CASSLGLSRDGRDTQYF. CDR3 DNA: TGTGCCAGCAGCTTGGGGTTGTCGCGGGACGGGCGAGATACGCAGTATTTT.